The 11 T cell receptor beta chains below were found in one sample sequenced in a study of blood T cells in healthy people across ages. For the second PCR, which ran for about 6 to 11 cycles, a sample-barcoded 5' primer and a J-beta primer mix were used. MiXCR was run by TCRdb on the 5' RACE reads, yielding one entry per CDR3 protein. The sample consists of fewer than 1 million distinct CDR3 sequences, under 45% of them appearing once. Input material: blood. The receptors derive from a man aged 55 to 70 in good health.

The rearrangement joins TRBV27 to TRBJ2-3, with D uncertain. Germline loops: CDR1 MNHEY, CDR2 SMNVEV (reference sequence). The CDR3 has 18 amino acids. V shed 6 bases and J shed 0 bases, with 22 bases lying between them. This CDR3 is CASRPRISWYRSTDTQYF. In DNA form, the CDR3 reads TGTGCCAGCAGGCCCAGGATTAGTTGGTATCGGAGCACAGATACGCAGTATTTT.

This clonotype has more than one count but fewer than ten. The rearrangement joins TRBV20-1 to TRBJ1-4, with TRBD1 identical over 8 bases. Trimming at V came to 3 bases and at J to 10 bases, leaving 10 bases not matched to a gene. The V gene's germline CDR1 is DFQATT and CDR2 SNEGSKA (reference sequence). The length of the CDR3 is 14 residues. CDR3 nucleotide sequence: TGCAGTGCTAGCCCGACAGGGGAGGTCGCAAAACTGTTTTTT. This translates into CSASPTGEVAKLFF.

J is TRBJ1-2 and V is TRBV7-2; 8 nucleotides line up with TRBD1. CDR3 length equals 16 residues. CDR1 and CDR2 (germline): SGHTA, FQGNSA. Trimming at V came to 2 bases and at J to 0 bases, leaving 5 bases not matched to a gene. The CDR3 nucleotides are TGTGCCAGCAGCTTACAGGGACAGGTTCCTAACTATGGCTACACCTTC. Amino acids: CASSLQGQVPNYGYTF.

The chain links TRBV3-1 to TRBJ2-5, with a tentative D call TRBD2 (6 bases). The J call may be incorrect, as the DNA end agrees better with TRBJ2-7. This CDR3 comprises 13 residues. Germline V gene data show CDR1 as LGHDT and CDR2 as YNNKEL (reference sequence). The CDR3 reads CASSQVGDSEQYF. CDR3 DNA: TGTGCCAGCAGCCAAGTTGGGGACTCCGAGCAGTACTTC.

V is TRBV12-3 or TRBV12-4 and J is TRBJ1-6, with TRBD1 as a possible D gene (5 bases). V dropped 5 bases and J dropped 10 bases, with 12 bases sitting between them. The CDR3 is 13 amino acids. CDR3 nucleotide sequence: TGTGCCAGCAGTCAAGGGGTGAAATCACCCCTCCACTTT. Translating it yields CASSQGVKSPLHF.

This sequence joins TRBV30 and TRBJ2-3; D is unresolved. The CDR3 extends over 13 amino acids. Germline CDR1 is GTSNPN and CDR2 is SVGIG (reference sequence). V lost 1 base, J lost 6 bases, and 11 bases lay in between. This CDR3 is CAWSGSSWDTQYF. As DNA, the CDR3 is TGTGCCTGGAGTGGGTCTTCTTGGGATACGCAGTATTTT.

The rearrangement joins TRBV20-1 to TRBJ1-6; TRBD1 aligns across 8 bases. The V segment lost 1 base and the J segment 7 bases; nucleotides outside the gene matches: 6. This CDR3 is built from 15 residues. Germline CDR1 and CDR2: DFQATT and SNEGSKA (reference sequence). CDR3 coding DNA: TGCAGTGCTAGAGCTCAGGGGGCAGTGAATTCACCCCTCCACTTT. As protein: CSARAQGAVNSPLHF.

The chain is built from TRBV7-9 and TRBJ2-5, with TRBD1 as a possible D gene (5 bases). The germline CDR1 and CDR2 sequences are SEHNR and FQNEAQ (reference sequence). V shed 1 base and J shed 2 bases, with 14 bases lying between them. CDR3 size: 16 residues. This CDR3 reads CASSLGQGAGQETQYF. CDR3 nucleotides: TGTGCCAGCAGCTTAGGCCAAGGGGCAGGGCAAGAGACCCAGTACTTC.

This clonotype was counted a single time. The J gene is TRBJ2-1, the V gene TRBV7-9; the D is unclear. Germline V gene data show CDR1 as SEHNR and CDR2 as FQNEAQ (reference sequence). Trimming took off 1 base at V and 8 bases at J, with 3 bases between the two ends. CDR3 size: 11 residues. The CDR3 DNA is TGTGCCAGCAGCTTAGAATATGAGCAGTTCTTC. Protein product: CASSLEYEQFF.

CDR3 protein: CASSLAPTGGPNEQFF. The CDR3 nucleotides are TGCGCCAGCAGCTTGGCTCCAACGGGGGGGCCCAATGAGCAGTTCTTC. This chain links TRBV5-1 with TRBJ2-1, with TRBD2 identical over 8 bases. The CDR3 covers 16 residues. The ends lost 0 bases at V and 6 bases at J; junction bases unmatched: 8. Germline V CDR1 and CDR2: SGHRS, YFSETQ.

This chain uses TRBV3-1 with TRBJ1-2; D might be TRBD1 (5 bases). The V gene lost 0 bases and the J gene lost 4 bases, with 9 bases spanning the gap. The germline V gene encodes CDR1 LGHDT and CDR2 YNNKEL (reference sequence). This CDR3 is built from 14 residues. The CDR3 loop reads CASSQEGTAYGYTF. Here the CDR3 DNA reads TGTGCCAGCAGCCAAGAGGGGACGGCCTATGGCTACACCTTC.